The rows below give T cell receptor beta chains drawn from one sample of a study of early T cells in non-severe SARS-CoV-2 infection. Via MiXCR, TCRdb re-called the 5' RACE reads, giving one row per CDR3 protein. The sample lists 70,000 to 90,000 distinct CDR3 sequences, approximately 12% seen once, with around 3.6% in the top ten. Sequenced material: whole blood. The source of these receptors is an adult who was a healthcare worker with PCR-confirmed SARS-CoV-2 infection or an uninfected control (not recorded which). Both conserved end residues are part of each CDR3. Each record gives: J gene, D gene, V gene, CDR3 protein. A D gene is named only where the DNA matches it firmly.

j_call: TRBJ1-1
d_call: NA
v_call: TRBV30
cdr3_aa: CAWSVQSNTEAFF

j_call: TRBJ2-1
d_call: TRBD2
v_call: TRBV2
cdr3_aa: CASSGGLVYEQFF

j_call: TRBJ1-4
d_call: TRBD1
v_call: TRBV4-1
cdr3_aa: CASSQAPGTGFATNEKLFF

j_call: TRBJ1-5
d_call: TRBD1
v_call: TRBV3-1
cdr3_aa: CASSPGQALNQPQHF

j_call: TRBJ2-6
d_call: NA
v_call: TRBV28
cdr3_aa: CASSFQGSGANVLTF

j_call: TRBJ2-1
d_call: TRBD2
v_call: TRBV3-1
cdr3_aa: CASSVLAGDGNEQFF

j_call: TRBJ2-3
d_call: TRBD1
v_call: TRBV27
cdr3_aa: CASSPGQADTQYF

j_call: TRBJ2-1
d_call: TRBD2
v_call: TRBV2
cdr3_aa: CASRTSGPYNEQFF

j_call: TRBJ1-1
d_call: TRBD1
v_call: TRBV30
cdr3_aa: CAWSDRGSGTEAFF

j_call: TRBJ2-7
d_call: NA
v_call: TRBV20-1
cdr3_aa: CSARDFIQGGAYEQYF

j_call: TRBJ1-5
d_call: TRBD1
v_call: TRBV7-2
cdr3_aa: CASSMGTGGRQPQHF

j_call: TRBJ1-2
d_call: TRBD1
v_call: TRBV2
cdr3_aa: CASSARGQGDGYTF

j_call: TRBJ1-1
d_call: NA
v_call: TRBV6-5
cdr3_aa: CASVGLFEAFF

j_call: TRBJ2-5
d_call: NA
v_call: TRBV20-1
cdr3_aa: CSARDRRGRETQYF

j_call: TRBJ2-4
d_call: NA
v_call: TRBV28
cdr3_aa: CASRTLGAKNIQYF

j_call: TRBJ2-2
d_call: NA
v_call: TRBV7-3
cdr3_aa: CASSPSTTSGELFF

j_call: TRBJ2-2
d_call: TRBD2
v_call: TRBV9
cdr3_aa: CASRGTSGNTGELFF

j_call: TRBJ2-4
d_call: NA
v_call: TRBV9
cdr3_aa: CASSTPTAKNIQYF

j_call: TRBJ2-1
d_call: NA
v_call: TRBV4-2
cdr3_aa: CASSPRVELSYNEQFF

j_call: TRBJ1-1
d_call: TRBD1
v_call: TRBV5-4
cdr3_aa: CASSEWTGGRTEAFF

j_call: TRBJ2-3
d_call: TRBD2
v_call: TRBV7-8
cdr3_aa: CASRPTSGRTDTQYF

j_call: TRBJ2-1
d_call: TRBD1
v_call: TRBV12-3/TRBV12-4
cdr3_aa: CASSSGTGHNEQFF

j_call: TRBJ1-5
d_call: NA
v_call: TRBV7-9
cdr3_aa: CASSSPDSNQPQHF

j_call: TRBJ2-2
d_call: NA
v_call: TRBV28
cdr3_aa: CAVGTPGTGELFF

j_call: TRBJ2-1
d_call: TRBD2
v_call: TRBV30
cdr3_aa: CAWTGLAVSPQFF

j_call: TRBJ2-1
d_call: TRBD2
v_call: TRBV5-1
cdr3_aa: CASSFGLAVYNEQFF

j_call: TRBJ2-3
d_call: NA
v_call: TRBV11-2
cdr3_aa: CASSLEPPDTQYF

j_call: TRBJ2-4
d_call: NA
v_call: TRBV29-1
cdr3_aa: CSVLKGLTNIQYF

j_call: TRBJ1-1
d_call: NA
v_call: TRBV15
cdr3_aa: CATSRDGVNTEAFF

j_call: TRBJ2-3
d_call: NA
v_call: TRBV11-2
cdr3_aa: CASSLGRGIKADTQYF

j_call: TRBJ1-5
d_call: NA
v_call: TRBV20-1
cdr3_aa: CSARDKRVPGQPQHF

j_call: TRBJ2-5
d_call: TRBD2
v_call: TRBV18
cdr3_aa: CASSPGTRQETQYF

j_call: TRBJ1-1
d_call: NA
v_call: TRBV5-8
cdr3_aa: CASSLGPSPPFF

j_call: TRBJ1-1
d_call: TRBD1
v_call: TRBV18
cdr3_aa: CASSYRDRTTEAFF

j_call: TRBJ2-2
d_call: NA
v_call: TRBV14
cdr3_aa: CASSQSSGNTGELFF

j_call: TRBJ2-3
d_call: TRBD2
v_call: TRBV6-6
cdr3_aa: CASSSGLAKDTQYF

j_call: TRBJ2-5
d_call: TRBD2
v_call: TRBV7-9
cdr3_aa: CASVGTSGSRKTQYF

j_call: TRBJ2-6
d_call: NA
v_call: TRBV5-1
cdr3_aa: CASSPTSGANVLTF

j_call: TRBJ2-7
d_call: NA
v_call: TRBV20-1
cdr3_aa: CSAQSGGRPEQYF

j_call: TRBJ2-3
d_call: NA
v_call: TRBV28
cdr3_aa: CASSLRGGQYF

j_call: TRBJ1-6
d_call: NA
v_call: TRBV7-3
cdr3_aa: CASSLNAGDNSPLHF

j_call: TRBJ1-1
d_call: NA
v_call: TRBV30
cdr3_aa: CAWKRVGTNTEAFF

j_call: TRBJ2-6
d_call: NA
v_call: TRBV5-1
cdr3_aa: CASSEGVDSGANVLTF

j_call: TRBJ2-3
d_call: NA
v_call: TRBV7-9
cdr3_aa: CASSFRTDTQYF

j_call: TRBJ1-1
d_call: NA
v_call: TRBV11-2
cdr3_aa: CASSLTGTNTEAFF

j_call: TRBJ2-3
d_call: NA
v_call: TRBV5-6
cdr3_aa: CASSLSESGRTDTQYF

j_call: TRBJ2-5
d_call: TRBD2
v_call: TRBV4-1
cdr3_aa: CASSQGTLAGGHGGQETQYF

j_call: TRBJ1-1
d_call: NA
v_call: TRBV27
cdr3_aa: CASSPSRQGAEAFF

j_call: TRBJ1-4
d_call: NA
v_call: TRBV11-1
cdr3_aa: CASSSSVGKKLFF

j_call: TRBJ1-1
d_call: NA
v_call: TRBV2
cdr3_aa: CASSPRVEAFF

j_call: TRBJ2-3
d_call: TRBD2
v_call: TRBV18
cdr3_aa: CASSPLDPGLVSTDTQYF

j_call: TRBJ2-2
d_call: NA
v_call: TRBV3-1
cdr3_aa: CASSQGLASPGELFF

j_call: TRBJ1-1
d_call: NA
v_call: TRBV5-1
cdr3_aa: CASSPKGGTEAFF